The T cell receptor beta chain under discussion was sequenced for a study of blood T cell dynamics during melanoma immunotherapy. Overall study findings and caveats: Clones driving repertoire changes may be melanoma-specific or general immune activation.

Worth noting for this clone: The antigen is not known.

Trimming took 7 bases from V and 0 from J; bases not matched to a gene: 1. Germline assignment: CDR1 SGHKS and CDR2 YYEKEE (reference sequence). CDR3 size: 12 residues. Only in-frame clones appear in the TCRdb table, and some are missing; sequencing was by immunoSEQ multiplex PCR. Here the sample spans around 9,000 clones, approximately 90% being singletons. Regarding time point: week 3, after first cycle of checkpoint inhibitor. Samples come from before therapy and from week 3 after the first blockade cycle. Disease control meant complete response, partial response or stable disease at 12 weeks. V gene TRBV5-5 combines with J gene TRBJ2-7, with 7 bases fitting TRBD1. The sequencing used blood, collected from a patient treated with checkpoint blockade. The sequence was obtained from a human donor with melanoma. CDR3 DNA sequence: TGTGCCAGCCAGGGGGACTCCTACGAGCAGTACTTC. Translation gives CASQGDSYEQYF.